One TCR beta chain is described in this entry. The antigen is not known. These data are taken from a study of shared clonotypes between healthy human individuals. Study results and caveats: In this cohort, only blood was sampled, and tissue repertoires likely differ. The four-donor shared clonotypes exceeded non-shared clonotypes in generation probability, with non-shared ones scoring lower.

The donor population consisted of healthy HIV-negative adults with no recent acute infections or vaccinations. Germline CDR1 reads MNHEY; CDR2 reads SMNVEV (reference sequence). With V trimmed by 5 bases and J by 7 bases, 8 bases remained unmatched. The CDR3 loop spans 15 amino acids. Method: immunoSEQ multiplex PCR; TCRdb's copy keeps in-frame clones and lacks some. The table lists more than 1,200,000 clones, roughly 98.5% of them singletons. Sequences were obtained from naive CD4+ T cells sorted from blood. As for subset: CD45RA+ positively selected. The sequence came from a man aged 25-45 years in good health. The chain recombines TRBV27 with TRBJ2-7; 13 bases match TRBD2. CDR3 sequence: CASSVGLAGVGEQYF. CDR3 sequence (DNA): TGTGCCAGCAGTGTAGGACTAGCGGGAGTTGGGGAGCAGTACTTC.